These 5 T cell receptor beta chains came from one sample sequenced in a study of Ad26.COV2.S vaccination and SARS-CoV-2 variants. Only in-frame clones appear in the TCRdb table, and some are missing; sequencing was by immunoSEQ multiplex PCR. The sample contains about 320,000 clones, about 86% of which appear only once. Treatment here: approximately 18 received Ad26.COV2.S at low or high dose, single or two shots; about 5 received placebo; per-sample allocation not given. Sampling happened 63 days after the first vaccine or placebo injection. The starting material was peripheral blood, obtained in a trial of Ad26.COV2.S vaccine versus placebo. All receptors derive from a person aged 18-60 years who received the Ad26.COV2.S COVID-19 vaccine or a placebo.

The chain employs TRBV7-8 and TRBJ1-5, with D unclear. The V end was cut by 1 base, the J end by 6 bases, with 13 bases between. The CDR3 sequence is 15 residues long. Germline assignment: CDR1 SGHVS and CDR2 FQNEAQ. CDR3 in DNA: TGTGCCAGCAGCTTAGTTGGGGTAGATGGTCAGCCCCAGCATTTT. Protein: CASSLVGVDGQPQHF.

This chain uses TRBV6-5 with TRBJ1-2; 7 nucleotides agree with TRBD1. This CDR3 region has 15 residues. The J segment lost 0 bases and the V segment lost 4 bases, leaving 5 bases of the junction unmatched. In germline, CDR1 is MNHEY, CDR2 SVGAGI. The CDR3 here is CASSSPGQTNYGYTF. DNA for the CDR3: TGTGCCAGCAGTTCACCGGGACAGACTAACTATGGCTACACCTTC.

The chain couples TRBV5-6 to TRBJ1-6; D is possibly TRBD1 (6 bases). CDR1 and CDR2 (germline): SGHDT, YYEEEE. The CDR3 totals 15 residues. V lost 5 bases, J lost 5 bases, and 14 bases lay in between. The CDR3 reads CASSWRTVDNSPLHF. CDR3 in DNA: TGTGCCAGCAGTTGGAGGACAGTGGATAATTCACCCCTCCACTTT. The variable domain in full, with the rest retrieved from reference TRBV5-6 and TRBJ1-6, is DAGVTQSPTHLIKTRGQQVTLRCSPKSGHDTVSWYQQALGQGPQFIFQYYEEEERQRGNFPDRFSGHQFPNYSSELNVNALLLGDSALYLCASSWRTVDNSPLHFGNGTRLTVT.

In the case of this clone: Other DNA sequences from this sample encode an identical CDR3 as well. The gene calls are TRBV10-3 and TRBJ1-6; 10 positions agree with TRBD1. V trimming: 4 bases; J trimming: 10 bases; junction bases outside the gene matches: 4. The CDR3 has 14 amino acids. Looked up from germline, CDR1 is ENHRY and CDR2 is SYGVKD. The CDR3 nucleotides read TGTGCCATCAGTGGGGACAGGGGCGGCTCACCCCTCCACTTT. Residues: CAISGDRGGSPLHF.

This clone was counted a few times. The rearrangement links TRBV5-4 to TRBJ2-7, with D maybe TRBD1 (6 bases). The CDR3 is made up of 15 amino acids. Germline V gene sequence: CDR1 SGHNT, CDR2 YYREEE (reference sequence). The V end lost 0 bases, the J end lost 0 bases, and 10 bases lay between the germline ends. CDR3 DNA: TGTGCCAGCAGCTTGGTGACAGGAGGCTCCTACGAGCAGTACTTC. Translation gives CASSLVTGGSYEQYF.